The 3 T cell receptor beta chains below come from one sample, sequenced in a study of T cell changes during pregnancy in multiple sclerosis. The assay was immunoSEQ multiplex PCR, and TCRdb's table has in-frame clones only and misses some. The repertoire has about 46,000 clones, 92% of them found once; the top ten carry 0.39%. Sequencing was performed on CD4+ T cells from peripheral blood mononuclear cells, taken after pregnancy. Source of these receptors: a female donor with multiple sclerosis, enrolled in a pregnancy study.

This sequence joins TRBV7-9 and TRBJ2-7; TRBD1 is a possible D gene (5 bases). Per germline, CDR1 SEHNR and CDR2 FQNEAQ (reference sequence). This CDR3 is built from 17 residues. V was trimmed by 0 bases and J by 1 base, leaving 16 bases between them. CDR3 amino acids: CASSLARSRDSSYEQYF. The CDR3 DNA follows: TGTGCCAGCAGCTTAGCGAGAAGCAGGGATAGTTCCTACGAGCAGTACTTC.

V and J are TRBV2 and TRBJ1-5; D might be TRBD1 (5 bases). This CDR3 region has 15 residues. Germline CDR1 reads SNHLY; CDR2 reads FYNNEI. The germline V and J ends were trimmed by 6 bases and 3 bases, with 15 bases remaining between them. In nucleotides, the CDR3 is TGTGCCAGCAGGTTCTGGGGGGGAGTCAATCAGCCCCAGCATTTT. Protein product: CASRFWGGVNQPQHF. The complete variable domain, with remaining parts taken from reference TRBV2 and TRBJ1-5, reads EPEVTQTPSHQVTQMGQEVILRCVPISNHLYFYWYRQILGQKVEFLVSFYNNEISEKSEIFDDQFSVERPDGSNFTLKIRSTKLEDSAMYFCASRFWGGVNQPQHFGDGTRLSIL.

The CDR3 nucleotides are TGTGCCAGCAGTGAAAGCATCTCTGGGGCCAACGTCCTGACTTTC. Translation: CASSESISGANVLTF. This chain uses TRBV6-1 with TRBJ2-6, with D unresolved. The CDR3 runs to 15 residues. Trimming cost V 2 bases and J 0 bases, with 5 bases left between them. Germline loops: CDR1 MNHNS, CDR2 SASEGT.